This T cell receptor beta chain was identified during a study of T cell responses to AZD1222 COVID-19 vaccine. Assay: immunoSEQ multiplex PCR; the TCRdb copy retains only in-frame clones and omits some. The sample yields fewer than 95,000 clones, around 89% seen once. This CDR3 has 13 residues. Trimming shortened V by 5 bases and J by 2 bases, and 7 bases separated the two germline ends. Germline V gene data show CDR1 as MGHDK and CDR2 as SYGVNS. Sequencing was performed on peripheral blood, taken on day 0 of AZD1222 vaccination. The source of this sequence is an adult in good health. The chain couples TRBV25-1 to TRBJ1-3; the D is unclear. The CDR3 DNA reads TGTGCCAGCAGTCTCTTGGCTGGAAACACCATATATTTT. Its translation: CASSLLAGNTIYF.